One and the same sample provided the 20 T cell receptor beta chains below, sequenced in a study of control samples from healthy donors and cancer patients. Clones were read by immunoSEQ multiplex PCR, and TCRdb kept only the in-frame ones, dropping some. The table includes approximately 110,000 clones, roughly 91% detected once. The sequencing input was blood. These receptor sequences come from a woman aged 45-65 years in good health.

This chain connects TRBV7-2 to TRBJ2-5; tentatively, D is TRBD2 (5 bases). The CDR3 has 14 amino acids. V gave up 4 bases and J gave up 4 bases, with 13 bases separating them. The germline gives CDR1 SGHTA, CDR2 FQGNSA. The CDR3 nucleotides are TGTGCCAGCAGCTGGTCTAGCATTGGAGAGACCCAGTACTTC. It encodes CASSWSSIGETQYF.

The rearrangement uses TRBV7-8 and TRBJ2-7; D is unclear. Germline CDR1 reads SGHVS; CDR2 reads FQNEAQ. The CDR3 consists of 13 residues. Trimming removed 0 bases at V and 4 bases at J, with 7 bases between. The CDR3 here is CASSLALRYEQYF. The DNA for the CDR3 is TGTGCCAGCAGCTTAGCGCTTCGGTACGAGCAGTACTTC.

The V gene is TRBV5-1, the J gene TRBJ2-5; 7 bases align to TRBD1. The J segment lost 1 base and the V segment lost 7 bases, leaving 7 bases of the junction unmatched. This CDR3 is built from 14 residues. Looked up from germline, CDR1 is SGHRS and CDR2 is YFSETQ. The CDR3 is CASAPRDSQETQYF. The CDR3, as DNA: TGCGCCAGCGCACCCCGGGACAGCCAAGAGACCCAGTACTTC.

The V call is TRBV2, the J call TRBJ1-5; TRBD1 agrees at 8 bases. The junction had 7 bases not matched to a gene; V was cut back by 5 bases and J by 4 bases. Germline CDR1 reads SNHLY; CDR2 reads FYNNEI. The CDR3 covers 15 residues. Here the CDR3 reads CASSRGQGRNQPQHF. Here the CDR3 DNA reads TGTGCCAGCAGTCGCGGACAGGGTCGGAATCAGCCCCAGCATTTT.

The rearrangement links TRBV12-3 or TRBV12-4 to TRBJ2-7; D not resolved. The V end was cut by 3 bases, the J end by 0 bases, with 6 bases between. The CDR3 is 13 amino acids. The CDR3 DNA is TGTGCCAGCAGTTTTAGGGTCTCCTACGAGCAGTACTTC. It translates to CASSFRVSYEQYF.

V usage is TRBV27 and J usage is TRBJ1-1; TRBD1 aligns across 9 bases. Germline V gene lookup returns CDR1 MNHEY and CDR2 SMNVEV (reference sequence). Losses at the gene ends were 6 bases for V and 8 bases for J; bases not matched to a gene: 7. The CDR3 loop spans 13 amino acids. The CDR3 spells CASRPTGGYEAFF. CDR3 bases: TGTGCCAGCAGACCTACAGGGGGCTACGAAGCTTTCTTT.

In this sample, this clone turned up many times. This sequence joins TRBV2 and TRBJ1-6; D unresolved. Trimming stripped 6 bases from V and 0 bases from J, with 9 bases between. Germline assignment: CDR1 SNHLY and CDR2 FYNNEI. This CDR3 contains 15 residues. The DNA for the CDR3 is TGTGCCAGCAGCGAACAGTACTCCTATAATTCACCCCTCCACTTT. Protein sequence: CASSEQYSYNSPLHF.

The rearrangement uses TRBV12-5 and TRBJ1-6; TRBD1 matches 7 bases. The CDR3 consists of 14 residues. Germline lookup yields CDR1 LGHNT and CDR2 FRNRAP. With V trimmed by 7 bases and J by 7 bases, 7 bases remained unmatched. The CDR3 region has the DNA TGTGCTAGTGCCACAGGGGCACCGAATTCACCCCTCCACTTT. Amino acid sequence: CASATGAPNSPLHF.

The gene calls are TRBV18 and TRBJ2-5; the D call may be TRBD1 or TRBD2 (5 bases each). The germline V and J ends were trimmed by 6 bases and 4 bases, with 18 bases remaining between them. CDR3 size: 15 residues. The germline V gene encodes CDR1 KGHSH and CDR2 LQKENI. CDR3 residues: CASSSVQKGRETQYF. The CDR3 DNA sequence: TGTGCCAGCTCCTCCGTCCAGAAGGGGAGAGAGACCCAGTACTTC.

The chain carries TRBV7-8 and TRBJ1-4; 7 positions match TRBD1. This CDR3 spans 16 amino acids. Germline V gene lookup returns CDR1 SGHVS and CDR2 FQNEAQ. The ends lost 1 base at V and 8 bases at J; junction bases unmatched: 10. The CDR3 DNA sequence: TGTGCCAGCAGCTTAGTTTTGAGGGGGCTGGGGGAAAAACTGTTTTTT. Translating gives CASSLVLRGLGEKLFF.

This sequence joins TRBV4-3 and TRBJ2-1; 9 bases align to TRBD2. Germline trimming cut 2 bases from V and 8 bases from J; bases unmatched to any gene: 13. The CDR3 length is 17 residues. Germline assignment: CDR1 LGHNA and CDR2 YSLEER. CDR3 DNA sequence: TGCGCCAGCAGCCAAAATGGGCTAGCGGGATTAACCGATGAGCAGTTCTTC. Translated, it gives CASSQNGLAGLTDEQFF.

The rearrangement uses TRBV5-1 and TRBJ2-7; unclear D gene. Trimming pared 0 bases from V and 6 bases from J, leaving 7 bases between. In germline, CDR1 is SGHRS, CDR2 YFSETQ. The CDR3 length is 12 residues. In DNA, the CDR3 is TGCGCCAGCAGCTTGGAAATAAGCGAGCAGTACTTC. As protein: CASSLEISEQYF.

J is TRBJ2-1 and V is TRBV10-1; the D call may be TRBD1 or TRBD2 (5 bases each). V lost 8 bases, J lost 7 bases, and 15 bases lay in between. The CDR3 contains 13 residues. CDR1 and CDR2 from the germline V gene are WNHNN and SYGVQD (reference sequence). In DNA, the CDR3 is TGCGCCAGCTCTAACGGGGCCAGGAATGAGCAGTTCTTC. Amino acid sequence: CASSNGARNEQFF.

The chain carries TRBV30 and TRBJ1-3, with D unresolved. This CDR3 contains 18 residues. Trimming pared 0 bases from V and 0 bases from J, leaving 18 bases between. The germline V gene has CDR1 GTSNPN and CDR2 SVGIG (reference sequence). The CDR3 loop reads CAWSVITPLGSSGNTIYF. The CDR3 coding sequence is TGTGCCTGGAGTGTAATTACCCCGTTAGGGAGCTCTGGAAACACCATATATTTT.

The V and J genes are TRBV4-3 and TRBJ2-2, with D possibly matching TRBD2 (5 bases). V lost 2 bases, J lost 4 bases, and 11 bases lay in between. The CDR3 contains 15 residues. Germline-derived CDR1 and CDR2 are LGHNA and YSLEER. In nucleotides, the CDR3 is TGCGCCAGCAGCCAAAATGGACTTACCACCGGGGAGCTGTTTTTT. This encodes CASSQNGLTTGELFF.

This clone was seen once. J is TRBJ2-1 and V is TRBV3-1 (or the pseudogene TRBV3-2), with TRBD2 matching 12 bases. V lost 1 base to trimming and J lost 6 bases; unmatched junction nucleotides: 13. The germline V gene has CDR1 LGHDT and CDR2 YNNKEL (reference sequence). The CDR3 covers 19 residues. The CDR3 sequence is CASSQVGLAGGFRPNEQFF. Here the CDR3 DNA reads TGTGCCAGCAGCCAAGTAGGGCTAGCGGGGGGGTTTAGGCCCAATGAGCAGTTCTTC.

V usage is TRBV7-2 and J usage is TRBJ1-1, with 7 bases matching TRBD1. The CDR3 loop spans 16 amino acids. Trimming took 4 bases from V and 2 from J; bases not matched to a gene: 10. The germline V gene has CDR1 SGHTA and CDR2 FQGNSA. CDR3 DNA sequence: TGTGCCAGCAGCTCAGATACAGGGGCGGTAAACACTGAAGCTTTCTTT. Protein sequence: CASSSDTGAVNTEAFF.

The V gene is TRBV6-5, the J gene TRBJ1-2; tentatively, D is TRBD1 (5 bases). V lost 6 bases, J lost 8 bases, and 13 bases lay in between. The CDR3 totals 12 residues. CDR1 MNHEY and CDR2 SVGAGI come from the germline V gene. The CDR3 protein is CASSPGGLGYTF. CDR3 sequence (DNA): TGTGCCAGCAGCCCCGGGGGACTCGGCTACACCTTC.

This chain links TRBV6-6 with TRBJ1-4, with D hard to call. The CDR3 length is 12 residues. V was cut by 7 bases and J by 8 bases, with 11 bases left in between. CDR1 is MNHNY, CDR2 SVGAGI, per germline (reference sequence). CDR3 in amino acids: CASTSSLEKLFF. The DNA for the CDR3 is TGTGCCAGCACTTCCAGTCTGGAAAAACTGTTTTTT.

The gene calls are TRBV5-3 and TRBJ1-1; 7 nucleotides align to TRBD1. TRBV5-3 is an open reading frame whose function is uncertain. The CDR3 has 14 residues. Germline trimming cut 4 bases from V and 2 bases from J; bases unmatched to any gene: 5. The CDR3, as DNA: TGTGCCAGAAGCCAAGGGACAGTCAACACTGAAGCTTTCTTT. This translates into CARSQGTVNTEAFF.